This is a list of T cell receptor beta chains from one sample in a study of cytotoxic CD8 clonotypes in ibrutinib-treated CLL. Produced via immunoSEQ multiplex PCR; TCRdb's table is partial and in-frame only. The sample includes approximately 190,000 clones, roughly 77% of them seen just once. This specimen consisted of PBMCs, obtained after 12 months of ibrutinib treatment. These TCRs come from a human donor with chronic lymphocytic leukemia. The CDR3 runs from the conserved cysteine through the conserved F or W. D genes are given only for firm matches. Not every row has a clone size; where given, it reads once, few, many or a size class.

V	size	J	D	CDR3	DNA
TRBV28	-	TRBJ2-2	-	CASTRQKPNTGELFF	TGTGCCAGCACGCGACAGAAACCAAACACCGGGGAGCTGTTTTTT
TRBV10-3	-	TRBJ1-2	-	CAISEYGPNYGYTF	TGTGCCATCAGTGAGTACGGGCCGAACTATGGCTACACCTTC
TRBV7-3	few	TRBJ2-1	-	CASSPWDVSEQFF	TGTGCCAGCAGCCCCTGGGACGTTAGTGAGCAGTTCTTC
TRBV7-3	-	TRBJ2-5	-	CASSLIFGETQYF	TGTGCCAGCAGCTTAATATTCGGGGAGACCCAGTACTTC
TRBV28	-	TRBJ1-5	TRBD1	CASSLTGAAQPQHF	TGTGCCAGCAGTCTTACAGGGGCGGCTCAGCCCCAGCATTTT
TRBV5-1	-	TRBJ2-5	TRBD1	CASSFRTGYETQYF	TGCGCCAGCAGCTTCCGGACAGGATATGAGACCCAGTACTTC
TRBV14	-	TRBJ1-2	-	CASSPGRVYGYTF	TGTGCCAGCAGCCCCGGGAGAGTCTATGGCTACACCTTC
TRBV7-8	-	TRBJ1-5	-	CASSSNENQPQHF	TGTGCCAGCAGCTCAAACGAAAATCAGCCCCAGCATTTT
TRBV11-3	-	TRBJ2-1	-	CASSLLAGAYNEQFF	TGTGCCAGCAGCTTACTCGCCGGTGCCTACAATGAGCAGTTCTTC
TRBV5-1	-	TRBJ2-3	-	CASSLGYGGADTQYF	TGCGCCAGCAGCTTGGGTTATGGGGGAGCAGATACGCAGTATTTT
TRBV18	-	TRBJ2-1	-	CASSPRETHNEQFF	TGTGCCAGCTCACCACGCGAGACCCACAATGAGCAGTTCTTC
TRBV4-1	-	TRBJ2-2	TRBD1	CASSRRSTGVRTGELFF	TGCGCCAGCAGCCGGCGGTCGACAGGGGTGAGAACCGGGGAGCTGTTTTTT
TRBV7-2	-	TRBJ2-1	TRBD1	CASSATGVGEQFF	TGTGCCAGCAGCGCCACAGGGGTGGGTGAGCAGTTCTTC
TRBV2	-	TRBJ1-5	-	CASGGPRNQPQHF	TGTGCCAGCGGGGGGCCGAGGAATCAGCCCCAGCATTTT
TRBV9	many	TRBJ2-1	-	CASSRQESEQFF	TGTGCCAGCAGTCGACAGGAGAGTGAGCAGTTCTTC
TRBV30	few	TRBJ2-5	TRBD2	CAWSRPRTSGHTDEETQYF	TGTGCCTGGAGTCGCCCAAGAACTAGCGGGCATACCGACGAAGAGACCCAGTACTTC
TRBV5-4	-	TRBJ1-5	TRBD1	CASSSTGDGNQPQHF	TGTGCCAGCAGCTCCACAGGGGATGGGAATCAGCCCCAGCATTTT
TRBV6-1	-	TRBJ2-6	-	CASSEKVGISGANVLTF	TGTGCCAGCAGTGAAAAAGTAGGGATCTCTGGGGCCAACGTCCTGACTTTC
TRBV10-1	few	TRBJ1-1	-	CASSESGPDTEAFF	TGCGCCAGCAGTGAGTCGGGACCAGACACTGAAGCTTTCTTT
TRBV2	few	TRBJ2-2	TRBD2	CASSTSGNTGELFF	TGTGCCAGCAGTACTAGCGGGAACACCGGGGAGCTGTTTTTT
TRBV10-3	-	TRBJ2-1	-	CAIRASPSDYNEQFF	TGTGCCATCAGAGCGAGCCCTAGTGACTACAATGAGCAGTTCTTC
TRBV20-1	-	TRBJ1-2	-	CSAPGPGRYTF	TGCAGTGCTCCAGGGCCGGGGCGCTACACCTTC
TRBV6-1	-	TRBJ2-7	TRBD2	CASSVTSGTANEQYF	TGTGCCAGCAGTGTTACTAGCGGGACAGCGAACGAGCAGTACTTC
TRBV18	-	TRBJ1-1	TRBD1	CASSPPTGPGLAFF	TGTGCCAGCTCACCACCGACAGGGCCCGGTTTAGCTTTCTTT
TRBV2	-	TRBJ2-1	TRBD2	CAISLRRGNRYNEQFF	TGTGCCATATCTTTAAGGCGGGGGAATCGCTACAATGAGCAGTTCTTC
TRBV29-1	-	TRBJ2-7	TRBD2	CSVLNPAGEVQGEQYF	TGCAGCGTTCTGAACCCAGCGGGAGAGGTCCAAGGCGAGCAGTACTTC
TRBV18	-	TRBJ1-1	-	CASSRSEGEGTEAFF	TGTGCCAGCTCAAGATCGGAGGGAGAAGGGACTGAAGCTTTCTTT
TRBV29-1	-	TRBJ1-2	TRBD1	CSVDLGTGDNNYGYTF	TGCAGCGTTGATCTAGGGACAGGGGACAATAACTATGGCTACACCTTC
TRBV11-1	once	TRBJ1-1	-	CASSPVGRGLVTEAFF	TGTGCCAGCAGCCCAGTCGGAAGAGGGCTGGTCACTGAAGCTTTCTTT
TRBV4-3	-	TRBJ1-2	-	CASSQDWGGVYGYTF	TGCGCCAGCAGCCAAGATTGGGGCGGGGTCTATGGCTACACCTTC
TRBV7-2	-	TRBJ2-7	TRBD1	CASSSQGKGSYEQYF	TGTGCCAGCAGCTCACAGGGGAAAGGCTCCTACGAGCAGTACTTC
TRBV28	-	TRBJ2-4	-	CASTPPGRTKNIQYF	TGTGCCAGCACTCCACCGGGACGGACCAAAAACATTCAGTACTTC
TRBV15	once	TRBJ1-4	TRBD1	CATSPTGGNFANEKLFF	TGTGCCACCAGCCCGACAGGGGGGAATTTTGCTAATGAAAAACTGTTTTTT
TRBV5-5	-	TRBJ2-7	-	CASSLETDTYEQYF	TGTGCCAGCAGCTTGGAGACAGATACCTACGAGCAGTACTTC
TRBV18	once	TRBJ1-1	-	CASSALSGANTEAFF	TGTGCCAGCTCTGCCCTAAGCGGGGCCAACACTGAAGCTTTCTTT
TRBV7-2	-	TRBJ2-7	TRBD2	CASSLLAGGHYEQYF	TGTGCCAGCAGTCTTCTAGCGGGAGGGCACTACGAGCAGTACTTC
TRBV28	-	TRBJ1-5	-	CASSPAPAPNQPQHF	TGTGCCAGCAGCCCCGCACCTGCGCCGAATCAGCCCCAGCATTTT
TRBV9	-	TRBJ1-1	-	CASSVRGDVKNTEAFF	TGTGCCAGCAGCGTAAGAGGGGATGTCAAAAACACTGAAGCTTTCTTT
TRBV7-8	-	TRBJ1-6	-	CASSLTNSPLHF	TGTGCCAGCAGCTTGACAAATTCACCCCTCCACTTT
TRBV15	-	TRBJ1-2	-	CATSRDRYGYTF	TGTGCCACCAGCAGAGATCGCTATGGCTACACCTTC